This TCR beta chain was captured in a study of monozygotic twins with inflammatory bowel disease (dated by TCRdb to about 2019). At the level of the whole study: The full study comprised approximately 28 monozygotic twin pairs: nine German pairs (four IBD-concordant, five IBD-discordant) and 19 IBD-discordant Danish pairs. Each individual had, on average, about 151 000 unique TCRalpha sequences and 181 000 unique TCRbeta sequences available for analysis. The search for disease-associated traits relied mainly on comparing IBD patients with their genetically identical healthy co-twins within discordant pairs. Study-wide findings and limitations: Differing immunosuppressive treatments among patients may have added background noise and inter-individual variability to the repertoires. IBD patients shared fewer clonotypes with other individuals than healthy twins did, most markedly in patients showing signs of disease activity. No difference in repertoire similarity was observed between concordant and discordant twins, possibly owing to limited statistical power. Different T cell subtypes could not be distinguished in the analysis. TCRbeta repertoire diversity, by inverse Simpson index, was decreased in IBD patients compared with their healthy co-twins. No single strong signal or clonotype linked to IBD turned up in the results, so the idea that one exists was not supported.

From each donor, an approximately 2.6 ml peripheral blood sample was collected into PAXgene tubes and kept at -80 degrees C. Without any T cell sorting, total RNA was extracted from whole blood using the PAXgene blood miRNA kit on an automated QIAcube. Peripheral blood from monozygotic twin pairs concordant or discordant for inflammatory bowel disease was subjected to deep TCRalpha and TCRbeta repertoire profiling with unique molecular barcoding. Smoking habits were recorded for all twin pairs, and each individual was classified as a current, former or never smoker. To note about this clonotype: Its antigen remains unidentified.

The protocol used for the library was 5' RACE. The input for every TCR library was approximately 3,500 ng of total RNA. For each sample, cDNA was synthesized in eight separate reactions using SMARTScribe reverse transcriptase. During cDNA synthesis, template switching was used to introduce unique molecular identifiers that contained a 6-nucleotide sample barcode. TCRalpha and TCRbeta cDNA was amplified by two nested PCRs of approximately 17 and 9 cycles, with bead purification after each PCR. Before amplification, the cDNA was both treated with uracil DNA-glycosylase and purified with the QIAquick PCR purification kit. The second PCR was the step at which Illumina TruSeq-compatible adapters and sample-specific barcodes were added. TapeStation and Qubit were used to check library quality and concentration, and 4.5 to 5 ng of each library was pooled. Pooled libraries were sequenced on an Illumina HiSeq2500 single-index Rapid Run with 2 x 100 bp reads and custom sequencing primers. In the authors' own workflow: MiGEC version 1.2.6 was used for UMI-based consensus assembly to correct PCR and sequencing errors. MiXCR version 2.1.1 was used for V(D)J alignment, clonotype assembly and CDR3 extraction. To normalise gene usage, clonotype sharing and MAIT/NKT TCR abundance, the analysis used the top 1000, 10 000 and 20 000 clonotypes per sample. Diversity was computed as the inverse Simpson index with the vegan R package after downsampling to 27 000 UMIs. Paired Mann-Whitney U tests were applied to discordant twin pairs, with Benjamini-Hochberg correction for multiple testing. After reprocessing by TCRdb, each CDR3 protein sequence is one entry, and no DNA is given. These V and J calls rely on TCRdb rather than the paper's analysis. The table for this sample records 400,000 or so distinct CDR3 sequences. The ten largest clonotypes hold 2% to 2.5% of the sample.

The specimen sequenced was blood. The TCR comes from a human donor with ulcerative colitis or Crohn's disease, or a healthy co-twin of an affected twin (not recorded which).

The CDR3 is CASSPPGRARTIGTYNEQFF. The rearranged segments are TRBV12-3 or TRBV12-4 and TRBJ2-1; as DNA is missing, the TRBD1 call by TCRdb cannot be tested. The CDR3 starts with the cysteine, ends with the phenylalanine, and has 20 residues. No DNA accompanies this entry.